The 28 T cell receptor beta chains reported below all come from one sample, sequenced in a study of cytotoxic CD8 clonotypes in ibrutinib-treated CLL. Sequenced by immunoSEQ multiplex PCR; TCRdb stores in-frame clones only, minus some. The profile covers approximately 200,000 clones, with about 72% appearing a single time and under 15% taken by the ten largest. This specimen consisted of PBMCs, obtained after 24 months of ibrutinib treatment. These receptors were taken from a human donor with chronic lymphocytic leukemia.

This clone was detected only a few times. V is TRBV7-9 and J is TRBJ2-2; 11 bases match TRBD2. In germline, CDR1 is SEHNR, CDR2 FQNEAQ (reference sequence). Germline trimming cut 5 bases from V and 1 base from J; bases unmatched to any gene: 3. The CDR3 consists of 16 residues. The DNA for the CDR3 is TGTGCCAGCAGCCGGGGACTAGCGGTGAACACCGGGGAGCTGTTTTTT. Amino acids: CASSRGLAVNTGELFF.

The chain employs TRBV5-6 and TRBJ2-5, with 7 bases that match TRBD1. V was clipped by 4 bases and J by 5 bases; unmatched bases: 5. CDR1 and CDR2 (germline): SGHDT, YYEEEE. This CDR3 region has 13 residues. CDR3 bases: TGTGCCAGCAGCCAAGGGGGCCGGGAGACCCAGTACTTC. It specifies CASSQGGRETQYF.

V and J are TRBV4-1 and TRBJ1-5, with D tentatively TRBD1 (5 bases). CDR3 length equals 17 residues. CDR1 is MGHRA, CDR2 YSYEKL, per germline. V lost 0 bases, J lost 0 bases, and 12 bases lay in between. The CDR3 region has the DNA TGCGCCAGCAGCCAAGAGCGGGACGTTTATAGCAATCAGCCCCAGCATTTT. Amino acid sequence: CASSQERDVYSNQPQHF.

This rearrangement joins TRBV7-2 to TRBJ2-1; 13 bases align to TRBD2. Germline CDR1 SGHTA, CDR2 FQGNSA. CDR3 length: 18 residues. Germline trimming cut 7 bases from V and 5 bases from J; bases unmatched to any gene: 14. CDR3 residues: CASNPGLAGVGGHNEQFF. In DNA form, the CDR3 reads TGTGCCAGCAACCCCGGACTAGCGGGAGTCGGCGGACACAATGAGCAGTTCTTC.

This chain links TRBV7-2 with TRBJ2-4, with D possibly being TRBD2 (5 bases). The germline CDR1 and CDR2 sequences are SGHTA and FQGNSA. V was cut by 3 bases and J by 7 bases, with 10 bases left in between. The CDR3 spans 13 residues. The CDR3 spells CASSFAGPNIQYF. The CDR3 DNA is TGTGCCAGCAGCTTTGCGGGCCCGAACATTCAGTACTTC.

The chain carries TRBV29-1 and TRBJ1-1; 8 bases align to TRBD1. The CDR3 loop spans 14 amino acids. Germline CDR1 SQVTM, CDR2 ANQGSEA. Germline trimming cut 3 bases from V and 3 bases from J; bases unmatched to any gene: 6. The CDR3 loop reads CSVDRTGIDTEAFF. DNA for the CDR3: TGCAGCGTTGACCGGACAGGGATCGACACTGAAGCTTTCTTT.

The V gene is TRBV5-1, the J gene TRBJ1-1; no firm D call. The CDR3 loop spans 13 amino acids. The V and J ends lost 0 bases and 6 bases respectively, with 9 bases between them. CDR1 is SGHRS, CDR2 YFSETQ, per germline. CDR3: CASSLASGAEAFF. For the CDR3, the DNA is TGCGCCAGCAGCTTGGCGTCTGGGGCTGAAGCTTTCTTT. Using reference TRBV5-1 and TRBJ1-1 for the parts outside the CDR3, the full variable domain is KAGVTQTPRYLIKTRGQQVTLSCSPISGHRSVSWYQQTPGQGLQFLFEYFSETQRNKGNFPGRFSGRQFSNSRSEMNVSTLELGDSALYLCASSLASGAEAFFGQGTRLTVV.

This clone was seen more than once but under ten times. V is TRBV19 and J is TRBJ2-7, with D unclear. The ends were cut back, 4 bases at V and 4 bases at J, with 5 bases in the middle. The CDR3 runs 11 residues. Germline assignment: CDR1 LNHDA and CDR2 SQIVND (reference sequence). CDR3 sequence reads: CASSNIYEQYF. CDR3 DNA: TGTGCCAGTAGTAACATTTACGAGCAGTACTTC.

This chain uses TRBV27 with TRBJ1-1; D is possibly TRBD1 (6 bases). Germline loops: CDR1 MNHEY, CDR2 SMNVEV (reference sequence). The ends were cut back, 4 bases at V and 3 bases at J, with 15 bases in the middle. The CDR3 has 15 residues. The CDR3 coding sequence is TGTGCCAGCAGTTACAGGGCACCGGCGGACACTGAAGCTTTCTTT. Translation: CASSYRAPADTEAFF.

There are a few counts of this clone. V and J are TRBV4-3 and TRBJ2-4; D not certain. Germline CDR1 and CDR2: LGHNA and YSLEER. The germline V and J ends were trimmed by 4 bases and 12 bases, with 28 bases remaining between them. This CDR3 contains 17 residues. Here the CDR3 DNA reads TGCGCCAGCAGCCCCAGCTGGAGTCCAATCCCGCGAAAAGCTCAGTACTTC. This codes for CASSPSWSPIPRKAQYF.

This chain joins TRBV11-2 and TRBJ1-3; no clear D gene. The CDR3 consists of 14 residues. Germline assignment: CDR1 SGHAT and CDR2 FQNNGV. V was clipped by 2 bases and J by 0 bases, with 5 bases between them. CDR3 sequence reads: CASSLLGSGNTIYF. CDR3 coding DNA: TGTGCCAGCAGCTTATTGGGCTCTGGAAACACCATATATTTT.

This rearrangement joins TRBV9 to TRBJ1-1, with TRBD1 matching 7 bases. The CDR3 spans 14 residues. V was pared by 2 bases and J by 4 bases, with 5 bases of the junction left unmatched. Germline V gene lookup returns CDR1 SGDLS and CDR2 YYNGEE. CDR3 residues: CASSVTGSGTEAFF. The DNA for the CDR3 is TGTGCCAGCAGCGTGACAGGGTCTGGCACTGAAGCTTTCTTT.

In the case of this clone: An end of the junction differs from the germline gene, which may be a read error. V and J are TRBV7-9 and TRBJ2-7; 7 bases match TRBD1. The CDR3 covers 12 residues. The germline gives CDR1 SEHNR, CDR2 FQNEAQ (reference sequence). The CDR3 protein is CASSLLGQHFDF. CDR3 in DNA: TGTGCCAGCAGCCTATTGGGACAGCATTTCGACTTC.

In DNA form, the CDR3 reads TGTGCCAGCAGCCCAGGACAGGCCGGCAATCAGCCCCAGCATTTT. Its translation is CASSPGQAGNQPQHF. This chain joins TRBV9 and TRBJ1-5; TRBD1 matches at 7 bases. The V segment lost 4 bases and the J segment 2 bases; nucleotides outside the gene matches: 6. The CDR3 extends over 15 amino acids. CDR1 is SGDLS, CDR2 YYNGEE, per germline.

The chain recombines TRBV29-1 with TRBJ1-1; 7 bases are shared with TRBD1. V shed 4 bases and J 5 bases; nucleotides not matched to a gene: 7. Germline CDR1 reads SQVTM; CDR2 reads ANQGSEA. The CDR3 sequence is 13 residues long. CDR3 amino acids: CSVARQGYTEAFF. The CDR3, as DNA: TGCAGCGTTGCGAGACAGGGTTATACTGAAGCTTTCTTT.

There are a few counts of this clone. The chain joins TRBV27 to TRBJ1-2; 8 nucleotides match TRBD1. The CDR3 runs to 15 residues. CDR1 is MNHEY and CDR2 is SMNVEV in the germline V gene (reference sequence). The V and J ends lost 4 bases and 7 bases, in that order; junction bases with no gene match: 11. As DNA, the CDR3 is TGTGCCAGCAGTTCCATCGGGACAGGAAAGGGTGGCTACACCTTC. Translation gives CASSSIGTGKGGYTF.

This clone was picked up a small number of times. The chain couples TRBV19 to TRBJ1-2, with D possibly being TRBD1 (5 bases). CDR1 and CDR2 (germline): LNHDA, SQIVND (reference sequence). The V gene lost 3 bases and the J gene lost 8 bases, with 10 bases spanning the gap. This CDR3 spans 12 amino acids. CDR3 amino acids: CASSIEGNGYTF. Here the CDR3 DNA reads TGTGCCAGTAGTATCGAGGGGAACGGCTACACCTTC.

The chain recombines TRBV28 with TRBJ2-3, with TRBD2 matching 9 bases. Trimming took 6 bases from V and 5 from J; bases not matched to a gene: 9. The CDR3 covers 15 residues. Germline V gene data show CDR1 as MDHEN and CDR2 as SYDVKM. The CDR3 loop reads CASSLAGVRGDTQYF. The DNA for the CDR3 is TGTGCCAGCAGCTTAGCGGGAGTCAGGGGAGATACGCAGTATTTT.

The genes are TRBV30 and TRBJ1-2; no clear D gene. The CDR3 runs to 12 residues. V lost 3 bases and J lost 13, with 18 bases in between. Looked up from germline, CDR1 is GTSNPN and CDR2 is SVGIG (reference sequence). This CDR3 is CAWRRGLTDLTF. The CDR3 DNA follows: TGTGCCTGGAGGAGAGGGTTGACGGACCTCACCTTC.

The chain employs TRBV19 and TRBJ1-1; 11 bases are a match to TRBD1. Trimming at V came to 10 bases and at J to 3 bases, leaving 7 bases not matched to a gene. CDR3 size: 14 residues. Per germline, CDR1 LNHDA and CDR2 SQIVND (reference sequence). CDR3 residues: CAIRTGGLYTEAFF. The CDR3 DNA follows: TGTGCCATTCGGACAGGGGGCTTGTACACTGAAGCTTTCTTT.

This clone was detected a few times. J is TRBJ2-3 and V is TRBV9; 10 bases fit TRBD1. The germline V gene has CDR1 SGDLS and CDR2 YYNGEE. J lost 6 bases, V lost 2 bases, and 9 bases had no gene match. This CDR3 region has 16 residues. This CDR3 reads CASSVETGGSMDTQYF. The CDR3 DNA follows: TGTGCCAGCAGCGTGGAGACAGGGGGCTCCATGGATACGCAGTATTTT.

The rearrangement uses TRBV15 and TRBJ1-2, with TRBD1 matching 8 bases. V was clipped by 1 base and J by 7 bases; unmatched bases: 11. The CDR3 extends over 16 amino acids. Germline CDR1 and CDR2: LNHNV and YYDKDF (reference sequence). This CDR3 reads CATSRVLDRVTGGYTF. CDR3 coding DNA: TGTGCCACCAGCAGAGTATTGGACAGGGTAACGGGTGGCTACACCTTC.

This clone was recorded only once. This sequence joins TRBV30 and TRBJ2-5, with 11 bases aligning to TRBD2. The CDR3 runs to 13 residues. The V gene's germline CDR1 is GTSNPN and CDR2 SVGIG (reference sequence). The J segment lost 10 bases and the V segment lost 4 bases, leaving 8 bases of the junction unmatched. CDR3: CAWTKLAGAIQYF. Written as DNA, the CDR3 is TGTGCCTGGACTAAACTAGCGGGAGCCATCCAGTACTTC.

This clone showed up just a few times. The chain uses TRBV30 and TRBJ2-7; perhaps TRBD2 as D (7 bases). This CDR3 has 12 amino acids. Germline loops: CDR1 GTSNPN, CDR2 SVGIG (reference sequence). V lost 1 base and J 7 bases, leaving 11 bases between the germline ends. The chain's CDR3 is CAWSARGGEQYF. CDR3 bases: TGTGCCTGGAGTGCAAGGGGGGGTGAGCAGTACTTC. Full variable domain (remainder filled in from reference TRBV30 and TRBJ2-7): SQTIHQWPATLVQPVGSPLSLECTVEGTSNPNLYWYRQAAGRGLQLLFYSVGIGQISSEVPQNLSASRPQDRQFILSSKKLLLSDSGFYLCAWSARGGEQYFGPGTRLTVT.

The chain links TRBV9 to TRBJ2-1, with no clear D. This CDR3 spans 15 amino acids. Germline loops: CDR1 SGDLS, CDR2 YYNGEE. V gave up 1 base and J gave up 1 base, with 9 bases separating them. The chain's CDR3 is CASSVMAGSYNEQFF. CDR3 bases: TGTGCCAGCAGCGTAATGGCTGGGTCCTACAATGAGCAGTTCTTC. The whole variable domain, remainder taken from reference TRBV9 and TRBJ2-1, is DSGVTQTPKHLITATGQRVTLRCSPRSGDLSVYWYQQSLDQGLQFLIQYYNGEERAKGNILERFSAQQFPDLHSELNLSSLELGDSALYFCASSVMAGSYNEQFFGPGTRLTVL.

The V gene is TRBV6-5, the J gene TRBJ2-7, with TRBD1 identical over 8 bases. CDR3 length: 15 amino acids. The ends lost 2 bases at V and 2 bases at J; junction bases unmatched: 5. From germline, CDR1 is MNHEY and CDR2 SVGAGI. As DNA, the CDR3 is TGTGCCAGCAGTTACCTGGGACAGGCCACCTACGAGCAGTACTTC. Amino acids: CASSYLGQATYEQYF.

A single count supports this clone. The chain employs TRBV27 and TRBJ2-3, with D perhaps given as TRBD1 or TRBD2 (5 bases each). This CDR3 comprises 16 residues. V was cut by 7 bases and J by 3 bases, with 20 bases left in between. Germline loops: CDR1 MNHEY, CDR2 SMNVEV (reference sequence). CDR3 DNA: TGTGCCAGCACTCGAGGGTTGGGGACCGGTACAGATACGCAGTATTTT. Protein product: CASTRGLGTGTDTQYF.

This clone was recorded a few times. V and J are TRBV4-1 and TRBJ1-2, with TRBD1 matching 10 bases. The CDR3 is made up of 15 amino acids. The J segment lost 3 bases and the V segment lost 4 bases, leaving 5 bases of the junction unmatched. Germline CDR1 reads MGHRA; CDR2 reads YSYEKL. The CDR3 here is CASSPETGGYYGYTF. The CDR3 coding sequence is TGCGCCAGCAGCCCCGAGACAGGGGGCTACTATGGCTACACCTTC.